A single sample is the source of the 30 T cell receptor beta chains below, sequenced in a study of blood T cells in healthy people across ages. For the second PCR, which ran for about 6 to 11 cycles, a sample-barcoded 5' primer and a J-beta primer mix were used. MiXCR, applied by TCRdb to the 5' RACE reads, yields one record per CDR3 protein. The table shows more than 800,000 distinct CDR3 sequences, with about 30% occurring only once. Sequencing was carried out using blood. These receptors came from a woman older than 75 in good health.

The chain combines TRBV6-1 with TRBJ1-5; D call uncertain. This CDR3 contains 15 residues. The V end was cut by 8 bases, the J end by 4 bases, with 18 bases between. Germline V gives CDR1 MNHNS, CDR2 SASEGT. CDR3 protein: CASSSDTVVNQPQHF. Here the CDR3 DNA reads TGTGCCAGCTCAAGTGACACAGTGGTTAATCAGCCCCAGCATTTT.

This clonotype occurred many times. The rearrangement links TRBV28 to TRBJ2-1; TRBD1 aligns across 12 bases. The germline V gene encodes CDR1 MDHEN and CDR2 SYDVKM. Trimming took 4 bases from V and 7 from J; bases not matched to a gene: 5. CDR3 length: 15 residues. The CDR3 loop reads CASSSPGQGANEQFF. The CDR3 DNA is TGTGCCAGCAGTTCGCCGGGACAGGGGGCTAATGAGCAGTTCTTC.

Only a few counts were recorded for this clonotype. At one boundary the junction diverges from the germline segment, which might be a read error. This chain connects TRBV7-2 to TRBJ2-5; 8 bases are a match to TRBD2. The CDR3 sequence is 14 residues long. Germline loops: CDR1 SGHTA, CDR2 FQGNSA. The CDR3: CASSPSGGGEAQYF. DNA for the CDR3: TGTGCCAGCAGCCCGAGCGGGGGCGGAGAGGCCCAGTACTTC.

This clonotype was picked up one time. V usage is TRBV5-1 and J usage is TRBJ1-5; D gene unclear. The CDR3 extends over 14 amino acids. The ends were cut back, 1 base at V and 2 bases at J, with 7 bases in the middle. Germline V gene data show CDR1 as SGHRS and CDR2 as YFSETQ. In DNA form, the CDR3 reads TGCGCCAGCAGCTTGTCAGTGGGCAATCAGCCCCAGCATTTT. As protein: CASSLSVGNQPQHF.

A few counts support this clonotype. The chain employs TRBV28 and TRBJ2-7; 9 nucleotides line up with TRBD1. The better agreement between TRBJ2-5 and the DNA end casts doubt on the J call. Germline CDR1 is MDHEN and CDR2 is SYDVKM. This CDR3 is 15 amino acids long. The CDR3 here is CASSLFGQGIGTQYF. In DNA form, the CDR3 reads TGTGCCAGCAGTTTATTTGGACAGGGGATCGGGACCCAGTACTTC.

There are many counts of this clonotype. The chain employs TRBV6-2 or TRBV6-3 and TRBJ2-5; 15 bases match TRBD2. After removal of 6 bases from V and 2 bases from J, the junction contained 4 bases not matched to a gene. This CDR3 has 16 residues. Germline lookup yields CDR1 MNHEY and CDR2 SVGEGT. CDR3: CASSEGLAGGQETQYF. The CDR3 DNA follows: TGTGCCAGCAGCGAAGGACTAGCGGGGGGGCAAGAGACCCAGTACTTC.

This clonotype came up a few times. The gene calls are TRBV18 and TRBJ2-7; TRBD1 agrees at 9 bases. Germline V gene lookup returns CDR1 KGHSH and CDR2 LQKENI. The CDR3 sequence is 13 residues long. V was clipped by 2 bases and J by 6 bases; unmatched bases: 2. This CDR3 reads CASSPGTGSEQYF. The CDR3 DNA sequence: TGTGCCAGCTCACCAGGGACAGGGTCCGAGCAGTACTTC.

This clonotype was seen more than once but under ten times. The chain joins TRBV29-1 to TRBJ2-2, with a weak D call TRBD1 (6 bases). The CDR3 runs to 15 residues. Germline V gives CDR1 SQVTM, CDR2 ANQGSEA. Trimming cost V 6 bases and J 5 bases, with 19 bases left between them. The CDR3 region has the DNA TGCAGCGTCTCCAACATAGGGGGACCAACCGGGGAGCTGTTTTTT. Translated, it gives CSVSNIGGPTGELFF.

This rearrangement joins TRBV7-9 to TRBJ1-5, with D unclear. V was clipped by 1 base and J by 6 bases, with 7 bases between them. The CDR3 is 13 residues long. CDR1 is SEHNR and CDR2 is FQNEAQ in the germline V gene (reference sequence). CDR3 protein: CASSLVFSQPQHF. CDR3 bases: TGTGCCAGCAGCTTAGTGTTTTCTCAGCCCCAGCATTTT. Complete variable domain (other parts from reference TRBV7-9 and TRBJ1-5): DTGVSQNPRHKITKRGQNVTFRCDPISEHNRLYWYRQTLGQGPEFLTYFQNEAQLEKSRLLSDRFSAERPKGSFSTLEIQRTEQGDSAMYLCASSLVFSQPQHFGDGTRLSIL.

The chain couples TRBV24-1 to TRBJ2-2, with a possible D match to TRBD2 (6 bases). This CDR3 spans 15 amino acids. Germline assignment: CDR1 KGHDR and CDR2 SFDVKD. V was clipped by 5 bases and J by 5 bases, with 14 bases between them. CDR3 protein: CATSVAGGRTGELFF. The CDR3 DNA sequence: TGTGCCACCAGTGTGGCCGGGGGTAGAACCGGGGAGCTGTTTTTT.

This clonotype was picked up many times. The rearrangement uses TRBV30 and TRBJ2-1, with TRBD2 matching over 10 bases. The CDR3 sequence is 18 residues long. V dropped 0 bases and J dropped 1; count of bases not matched to a gene: 9. CDR1 and CDR2 (germline): GTSNPN, SVGIG (reference sequence). CDR3: CAWSVGFSSGGSYNEQFF. CDR3 nucleotide sequence: TGTGCCTGGAGTGTAGGATTCTCTAGCGGGGGTTCCTACAATGAGCAGTTCTTC.

There are many counts of this clonotype. The J gene is TRBJ2-3, the V gene TRBV6-2 or TRBV6-3; the match to TRBD2 covers 7 bases. Germline V CDR1 and CDR2: MNHEY, SVGEGT. The CDR3 covers 14 residues. Germline trimming cut 2 bases from V and 2 bases from J; bases unmatched to any gene: 1. CDR3 in amino acids: CASSYLADTDTQYF. CDR3 bases: TGTGCCAGCAGTTACCTAGCGGACACAGATACGCAGTATTTT.

This clonotype was detected a few times. This rearrangement joins TRBV2 to TRBJ1-5; D uncertain. Deletions cut 9 bases from V and 0 bases from J, with 9 bases between. The germline V gene has CDR1 SNHLY and CDR2 FYNNEI. The CDR3 has 13 amino acids. CDR3 DNA: TGTGCCAGTGTGTCGGGTAGCAATCAGCCCCAGCATTTT. This translates into CASVSGSNQPQHF.

V and J are TRBV3-1 and TRBJ2-4; D ambiguous. Germline CDR1 LGHDT, CDR2 YNNKEL (reference sequence). The CDR3 consists of 15 residues. V dropped 5 bases and J dropped 3 bases, with 14 bases sitting between them. The CDR3 nucleotides are TGTGCCAGCAGCGACCTTAGGAACATCAAAAACATTCAGTACTTC. Translated, it gives CASSDLRNIKNIQYF. Complete variable domain (other parts from reference TRBV3-1 and TRBJ2-4): DTAVSQTPKYLVTQMGNDKSIKCEQNLGHDTMYWYKQDSKKFLKIMFSYNNKELIINETVPNRFSPKSPDKAHLNLHINSLELGDSAVYFCASSDLRNIKNIQYFGAGTRLSVL.

This clonotype was seen repeatedly, ten times or more. V is TRBV24-1 and J is TRBJ1-2; D is unresolved. The CDR3 sequence is 13 residues long. Germline V CDR1 and CDR2: KGHDR, SFDVKD. The V gene lost 4 bases and the J gene lost 2 bases, with 7 bases spanning the gap. The CDR3 loop reads CATSDRRNYGYTF. DNA of the CDR3: TGTGCCACCAGTGACAGACGGAACTATGGCTACACCTTC.

The table lists this clonotype with a few counts. A much bigger clone sits one base away, suggesting this may be a read error. The chain combines TRBV25-1 with TRBJ2-1; D is unclear. CDR3 size: 11 residues. Germline assignment: CDR1 MGHDK and CDR2 SYGVNS. CDR3 residues: CAGSELNIKFF. CDR3 bases: TGTGCCGGCAGTGAACTTAATATAAAGTTCTTC.

The count of this clonotype is one. Being one base from a much bigger clone, this may be a read error. This chain connects TRBV27 to TRBJ2-4; TRBD2 might be the D (5 bases). The J call may be in error: the DNA end matches TRBJ2-5 better. The CDR3 is made up of 13 amino acids. The V gene's germline CDR1 is MNHEY and CDR2 SMNVEV (reference sequence). The CDR3 loop is CASTLREQETQYF. The CDR3 nucleotides read TGTGCCAGCACCCTGAGGGAGCAAGAGACCCAGTACTTC.

This clonotype came up a few times. A much more abundant neighbour one base away suggests this may be a read error. The chain uses TRBV5-5 and TRBJ2-1; TRBD2 matches 7 bases. The assigned J gene may be wrong: the sequence end matches TRBJ2-7 better. Germline V gene lookup returns CDR1 SGHKS and CDR2 YYEKEE (reference sequence). The length of the CDR3 is 14 residues. CDR3 sequence: CASSWGGDYNEQYF. The DNA for the CDR3 is TGTGCCAGCAGCTGGGGAGGGGACTACAATGAGCAGTACTTC.

About this clonotype itself: This could be a read error, since a much larger clone is one nucleotide away. CDR3 region: CASSQLPGGEQYV. The CDR3 region has the DNA TGTGCCAGCAGCCAACTCCCGGGGGGCGAGCAGTACGTC. V gene TRBV14 combines with J gene TRBJ2-7; 7 nucleotides match TRBD2. This CDR3 has 13 amino acids. With 2 bases clipped from V and 6 bases from J, the junction kept 4 bases outside the gene matches. Germline CDR1 is SGHDN and CDR2 is FVKESK.

V gene TRBV2 combines with J gene TRBJ2-7, with D unresolved. Trimming took off 7 bases at V and 2 bases at J, with 15 bases between the two ends. In germline, CDR1 is SNHLY, CDR2 FYNNEI. The CDR3 runs to 14 residues. The CDR3 reads CASTPWVKTYEQYF. CDR3 in DNA: TGTGCCAGCACTCCATGGGTCAAAACCTACGAGCAGTACTTC.

This clonotype has at least ten counts. V and J are TRBV7-2 and TRBJ2-1, with 9 positions matching TRBD2. This CDR3 has 14 residues. CDR1 SGHTA and CDR2 FQGNSA come from the germline V gene. The J segment lost 6 bases and the V segment lost 1 base, leaving 1 base of the junction unmatched. In DNA, the CDR3 is TGTGCCAGCAGCTTAGGCGGGGGGGCCAATGAGCAGTTCTTC. Translation: CASSLGGGANEQFF.

In its sample, this clonotype was seen a few times. At one boundary the junction diverges from the germline segment, which might be a read error. The V call is TRBV7-2, the J call TRBJ2-1, with 9 bases matching TRBD2. Germline lookup yields CDR1 SGHTA and CDR2 FQGNSA. This CDR3 spans 14 amino acids. The DNA for the CDR3 is TGTGCCAGCCACCAGTTGTCTAGCGGGGTGACGAAGGTCTTC. It yields the protein CASHQLSSGVTKVF. The whole variable domain, filled in from reference TRBV7-2 and TRBJ2-1, reads GAGVSQSPSNKVTEKGKDVELRCDPISGHTALYWYRQSLGQGLEFLIYFQGNSAPDKSGLPSDRFSAERTGGSVSTLTIQRTQQEDSAVYLCASHQLSSGVTKVFGPGTRLTVL.

At least ten counts were recorded for this clonotype. The chain employs TRBV6-5 and TRBJ1-2, with D unresolved. The CDR3 has 13 amino acids. Germline V gene lookup returns CDR1 MNHEY and CDR2 SVGAGI. Trimming pared 2 bases from V and 7 bases from J, leaving 11 bases between. Here the CDR3 DNA reads TGTGCCAGCAGTTACGTCGGGATAGGTGGCTACACCTTC. This translates into CASSYVGIGGYTF.

Regarding this clonotype: As the CDR3 is not closed by the conserved phenylalanine or tryptophan, this likely results from a read error. The chain couples TRBV7-9 to TRBJ1-1, with D perhaps TRBD1 (5 bases). V was clipped by 0 bases and J by 4 bases, with 12 bases between them. This CDR3 spans 15 amino acids. The V gene's germline CDR1 is SEHNR and CDR2 FQNEAQ (reference sequence). CDR3 residues: CASSLAGDRSTEAFL. The CDR3, as DNA: TGTGCCAGCAGCTTAGCGGGGGATCGTTCCACTGAAGCTTTCTTG.

The DNA for the CDR3 is TGTGCCAGCAGTTACGCGAACCGGAACACTGAAGCTTTCTTT. It specifies CASSYANRNTEAFF. The chain carries TRBV6-2 or TRBV6-3 and TRBJ1-1; D is unresolved. Looked up from germline, CDR1 is MNHEY and CDR2 is SVGEGT. The CDR3 loop spans 14 amino acids. Trimming took off 2 bases at V and 1 base at J, with 8 bases between the two ends.

Details on this clonotype: This may stem from a read error, because a much larger clone lies one nucleotide away. The rearrangement links TRBV10-3 to TRBJ2-1, with D possibly TRBD2 on 5 matching bases. Trimming removed 9 bases from V and 5 bases from J, with 23 bases in between. CDR3 length: 16 amino acids. Germline lookup yields CDR1 ENHRY and CDR2 SYGVKD. The chain's CDR3 is CAIFLSWVLADNEQFF. CDR3 nucleotides: TGTGCCATTTTCCTATCCTGGGTGCTAGCTGACAATGAGCAGTTCTTC.

This clonotype was seen at least ten times. The chain has TRBV24-1 and TRBJ2-1; 11 bases are a match to TRBD1. The junction had 7 bases not matched to a gene; V was cut back by 6 bases and J by 7 bases. The germline gives CDR1 KGHDR, CDR2 SFDVKD. The CDR3 sequence is 15 residues long. In DNA, the CDR3 is TGTGCCACCAGTAGAGGGACAGGGGGTTGGAATGAGCAGTTCTTC. Translation: CATSRGTGGWNEQFF.

Points on this clonotype: One end of the junction does not line up with germline, which may come from a read error. This chain uses TRBV7-2 with TRBJ1-2; D ambiguous. Germline assignment: CDR1 SGHTA and CDR2 FQGNSA. The CDR3 length is 15 residues. This CDR3 is CASSLKYRQVDGHTF. DNA of the CDR3: TGTGCCAGCAGCTTAAAATACCGGCAGGTAGATGGCCACACCTTC.

About this clonotype itself: With a much larger clone just one base away, this may be a read error. The J gene is TRBJ1-2, the V gene TRBV20-1; tentatively, D is TRBD1 (6 bases). Germline CDR1 DFQATT, CDR2 SNEGSKA (reference sequence). The CDR3 sequence is 12 residues long. In nucleotides, the CDR3 is TGCAGGGCTACCGGGACAACTTATGGCTACACCTTC. This codes for CRATGTTYGYTF.

The J gene is TRBJ2-3, the V gene TRBV12-3 or TRBV12-4; D is undetermined. The CDR3 runs 14 residues. V lost 1 base, J lost 15 bases, and 20 bases lay in between. This CDR3 is CASSLGVRADVEYF. The CDR3 nucleotides read TGTGCCAGCAGTTTAGGGGTGAGAGCAGATGTGGAATATTTT.